This TCR beta chain was recorded in a study of blood T cell repertoires in COVID-19. Study-wide context: The samples span acute and convalescent COVID-19 from the United States, Italy and Spain. In each case, the material was cDNA or gDNA derived from T cells, B-cell-depleted T cells, or PBMCs.

This clone appeared once. As handled by the study authors: The authors estimated nucleated cell counts from reference gene primer amplification. Clones were read by immunoSEQ multiplex PCR, and TCRdb kept only the in-frame ones, dropping some. V and J calls and clone size come straight from that table; D and trimming were deduced from the DNA. The sample lists 110,000 to 150,000 clones; 79% were seen once. This TCR was sampled from a man aged 45-65 years with active or convalescent COVID-19. The sequenced material came from peripheral blood.

The CDR3 reads CASTLLAGGGGELFF. The DNA for the CDR3 is TGTGCCAGCACCCTCTTAGCGGGAGGGGGCGGGGAGCTGTTTTTT. J is TRBJ2-2 and V is TRBV3-1 (or the pseudogene TRBV3-2); TRBD2 matches 11 bases. Germline loops: CDR1 LGHDT, CDR2 YNNKEL (reference sequence). The length of the CDR3 is 15 residues. Losses at the gene ends were 7 bases for V and 7 bases for J; bases not matched to a gene: 8.